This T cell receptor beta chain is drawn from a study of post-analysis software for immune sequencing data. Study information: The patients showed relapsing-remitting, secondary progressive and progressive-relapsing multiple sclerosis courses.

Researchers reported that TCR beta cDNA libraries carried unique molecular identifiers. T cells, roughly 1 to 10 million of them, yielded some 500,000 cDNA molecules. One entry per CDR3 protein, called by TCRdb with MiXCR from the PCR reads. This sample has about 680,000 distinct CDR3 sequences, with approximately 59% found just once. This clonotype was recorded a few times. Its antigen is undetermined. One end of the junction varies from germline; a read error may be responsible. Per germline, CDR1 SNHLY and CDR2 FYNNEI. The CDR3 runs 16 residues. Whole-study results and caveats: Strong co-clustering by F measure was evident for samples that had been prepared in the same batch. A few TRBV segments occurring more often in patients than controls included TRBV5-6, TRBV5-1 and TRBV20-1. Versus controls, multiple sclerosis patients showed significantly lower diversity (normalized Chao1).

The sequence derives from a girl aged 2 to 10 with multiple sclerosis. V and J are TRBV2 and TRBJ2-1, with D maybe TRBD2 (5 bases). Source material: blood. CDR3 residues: CASNELRGEGNNEQFF. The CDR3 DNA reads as TGTGCCAGCAATGAACTGCGCGGTGAGGGTAACAATGAGCAGTTCTTC.